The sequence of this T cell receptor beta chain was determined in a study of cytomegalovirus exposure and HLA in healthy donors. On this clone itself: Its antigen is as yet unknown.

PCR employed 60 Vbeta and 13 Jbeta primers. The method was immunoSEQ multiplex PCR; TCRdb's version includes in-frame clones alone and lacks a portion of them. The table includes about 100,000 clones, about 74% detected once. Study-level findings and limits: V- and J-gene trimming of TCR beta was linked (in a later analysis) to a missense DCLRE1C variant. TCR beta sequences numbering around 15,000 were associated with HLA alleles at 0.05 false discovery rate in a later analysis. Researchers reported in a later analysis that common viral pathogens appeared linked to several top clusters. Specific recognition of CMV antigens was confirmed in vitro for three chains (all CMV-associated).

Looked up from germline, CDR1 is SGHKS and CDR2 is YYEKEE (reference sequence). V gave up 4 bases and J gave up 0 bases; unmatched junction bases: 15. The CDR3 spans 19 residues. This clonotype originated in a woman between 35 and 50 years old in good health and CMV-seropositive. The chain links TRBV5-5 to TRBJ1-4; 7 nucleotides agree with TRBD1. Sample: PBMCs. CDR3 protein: CASSPTLTGWRSTNEKLFF. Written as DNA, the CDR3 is TGTGCCAGCAGCCCGACCCTGACAGGGTGGAGATCAACTAATGAAAAACTGTTTTTT. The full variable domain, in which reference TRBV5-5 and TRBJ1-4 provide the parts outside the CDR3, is DAGVTQSPTHLIKTRGQQVTLRCSPISGHKSVSWYQQVLGQGPQFIFQYYEKEERGRGNFPDRFSARQFPNYSSELNVNALLLGDSALYLCASSPTLTGWRSTNEKLFFGSGTQLSVL.